A single sample is the source of the 17 T cell receptor beta chains below, sequenced in a study of early T cells in non-severe SARS-CoV-2 infection. TCRdb reprocessed the 5' RACE reads via MiXCR and lists one record per CDR3 protein. The sample has approximately 52,000 distinct CDR3 sequences; approximately 7.6% are singletons. Sequenced material: whole blood. Source of these receptors: an adult who was a healthcare worker with PCR-confirmed SARS-CoV-2 infection or an uninfected control (not recorded which).

This clonotype was detected many times. V gene TRBV18 combines with J gene TRBJ2-1, with 10 positions matching TRBD2. This CDR3 spans 16 amino acids. CDR1 and CDR2 from the germline V gene are KGHSH and LQKENI. The V gene end was trimmed by 3 bases and the J gene end by 3 bases; junction bases not matched to a gene: 5. As DNA, the CDR3 is TGTGCCAGCTCACCTCTTGAGCGGGGGGGCTACAATGAGCAGTTCTTC. It translates to CASSPLERGGYNEQFF.

J is TRBJ2-7 and V is TRBV6-1; D remains unclear. The V and J ends lost 4 bases and 3 bases respectively, with 16 bases between them. CDR1 is MNHNS, CDR2 SASEGT, per germline. The CDR3 runs to 15 residues. The CDR3 nucleotides read TGTGCCAGCAGTGCCCACTCGGCCTTACACTACGAGCAGTACTTC. Encoded protein: CASSAHSALHYEQYF.

The rearrangement links TRBV12-5 to TRBJ1-2; TRBD1 might be the D (6 bases). The V and J ends lost 5 bases and 7 bases respectively, with 17 bases between them. This CDR3 is 14 amino acids long. Germline V gene sequence: CDR1 LGHNT, CDR2 FRNRAP. CDR3 residues: CASGPYRDISGYTF. The CDR3, as DNA: TGTGCTAGTGGTCCCTACCGGGACATATCTGGCTACACCTTC.

The sample holds a few counts of this clonotype. The rearrangement joins TRBV29-1 to TRBJ2-7; 7 nucleotides line up with TRBD1. The CDR3 sequence is 13 residues long. After removal of 6 bases from V and 7 bases from J, the junction contained 12 bases not matched to a gene. CDR1 and CDR2 from the germline V gene are SQVTM and ANQGSEA. In DNA form, the CDR3 reads TGCAGCGTAGGACAGCTCCAGGGGGAGGAGCAGTACTTC. This sequence encodes CSVGQLQGEEQYF.

This chain joins TRBV11-2 and TRBJ2-2, with D maybe TRBD1 (6 bases). The germline V gene has CDR1 SGHAT and CDR2 FQNNGV. The ends were cut back, 5 bases at V and 2 bases at J, with 12 bases in the middle. The CDR3 loop spans 15 amino acids. The CDR3 region has the DNA TGTGCCAGCAGCCCGACGGGACAAAACACCGGGGAGCTGTTTTTT. Translating gives CASSPTGQNTGELFF. The full variable domain, completed using reference TRBV11-2 and TRBJ2-2, is EAGVAQSPRYKIIEKRQSVAFWCNPISGHATLYWYQQILGQGPKLLIQFQNNGVVDDSQLPKDRFSAERLKGVDSTLKIQPAKLEDSAVYLCASSPTGQNTGELFFGEGSRLTVL.

The chain employs TRBV19 and TRBJ2-1, with a possible D match to TRBD2 (6 bases). Germline V gene data show CDR1 as LNHDA and CDR2 as SQIVND (reference sequence). This CDR3 is 16 amino acids long. The ends were cut back, 3 bases at V and 5 bases at J, with 17 bases in the middle. CDR3 nucleotide sequence: TGTGCCAGTAGTATCCCTGGTGGTAGCGGAAACAATGAGCAGTTCTTC. It is translated as CASSIPGGSGNNEQFF.

This clonotype has a handful of counts. The CDR3 DNA sequence: TGTGCCAGCAGTTTCTCTGAGGCGAGTGAGCAGTTCTTC. This sequence encodes CASSFSEASEQFF. The chain employs TRBV12-3 or TRBV12-4 and TRBJ2-1; no clear D gene. The CDR3 has 13 residues. Trimming pared 3 bases from V and 9 bases from J, leaving 12 bases between.

This clonotype was detected only once. The J gene is TRBJ1-2, the V gene TRBV12-3 or TRBV12-4; D possibly corresponds to TRBD1 (5 bases). The CDR3 has 14 residues. The V gene lost 6 bases and the J gene lost 5 bases, with 16 bases spanning the gap. The DNA of the CDR3 is TGTGCCAGCAGCCGACGAATCCAGGGTTATGGCTACACCTTC. Its protein product is CASSRRIQGYGYTF.

CDR3 in amino acids: CASSFSGGKADTQYF. CDR3 coding DNA: TGTGCCAGCAGCTTTTCTGGCGGGAAGGCAGATACGCAGTATTTT. V is TRBV11-1 and J is TRBJ2-3; D may be TRBD2 (6 bases). Germline loops: CDR1 SGHAT, CDR2 FQDESV (reference sequence). This CDR3 contains 15 residues. Trimming pared 3 bases from V and 4 bases from J, leaving 14 bases between.

This clonotype was found a few times. This chain connects TRBV20-1 to TRBJ2-7; TRBD2 is a possible D gene (5 bases). This CDR3 has 15 residues. The germline gives CDR1 DFQATT, CDR2 SNEGSKA (reference sequence). Trimming cost V 3 bases and J 5 bases, with 20 bases left between them. CDR3 loop: CSASSLGTGMDEQYF. The CDR3 DNA reads TGCAGTGCTAGCTCCTTGGGTACCGGGATGGACGAGCAGTACTTC.

CDR3 residues: CASSPPRRWGNYNEQFF. In DNA, the CDR3 is TGTGCCAGCAGTCCGCCCCGGCGTTGGGGGAACTACAATGAGCAGTTCTTC. V gene TRBV28 combines with J gene TRBJ2-1, with D perhaps assigned TRBD1 or TRBD2 (5 bases each). From germline, CDR1 is MDHEN and CDR2 SYDVKM. The CDR3 runs to 17 residues. The V and J ends lost 5 bases and 3 bases respectively, with 20 bases between them.

This clonotype was picked up a small number of times. The chain joins TRBV6-6 to TRBJ2-2; D remains ambiguous. CDR3 length: 14 residues. V was shortened by 0 bases and J by 4 bases, with 6 bases between the two germline ends. Germline V CDR1 and CDR2: MNHNY, SVGAGI (reference sequence). The CDR3 region has the DNA TGTGCCAGCAGTTACTCTTCAGGCACCGGGGAGCTGTTTTTT. This encodes CASSYSSGTGELFF.

The rearrangement uses TRBV24-1 and TRBJ2-3; 7 bases are shared with TRBD1. The CDR3 has 14 residues. Germline loops: CDR1 KGHDR, CDR2 SFDVKD. Trimming took 3 bases from V and 4 from J; bases not matched to a gene: 3. CDR3 in amino acids: CATSDRGGPDTQYF. CDR3 sequence (DNA): TGTGCCACCAGTGATCGAGGGGGCCCAGATACGCAGTATTTT.

This clonotype turned up a few times. The chain has TRBV7-3 and TRBJ1-3; no definite D call. CDR1 SGHTA and CDR2 FQGTGA come from the germline V gene. Trimming stripped 1 base from V and 10 bases from J, with 14 bases between. The CDR3 contains 14 residues. The CDR3 DNA reads as TGTGCCAGCAGCTTAAATCCAGCTGGGGAGACCATATATTTT. This gives the protein CASSLNPAGETIYF.

This clonotype was seen a handful of times. This chain uses TRBV6-1 with TRBJ2-7, with D unclear. Trimming stripped 5 bases from V and 9 bases from J, with 14 bases between. Looked up from germline, CDR1 is MNHNS and CDR2 is SASEGT. The CDR3 contains 12 residues. DNA of the CDR3: TGTGCCAGCAGTACATTGCTCCGTGTGCAGTACTTC. Protein: CASSTLLRVQYF.

V gene TRBV20-1 combines with J gene TRBJ2-3, with a tentative D call TRBD2 (5 bases). Looked up from germline, CDR1 is DFQATT and CDR2 is SNEGSKA (reference sequence). V shed 5 bases and J shed 1 base, with 10 bases lying between them. CDR3 size: 13 residues. The DNA of the CDR3 is TGCAGTGCTGAACGGACTGGCACAGATACGCAGTATTTT. Protein product: CSAERTGTDTQYF.

This clonotype was counted many times. V gene TRBV5-1 combines with J gene TRBJ2-7, with a tentative D call TRBD1 (5 bases). Germline CDR1 and CDR2: SGHRS and YFSETQ. V was cut by 1 base and J by 3 bases, with 14 bases left in between. This CDR3 spans 15 amino acids. As DNA, the CDR3 is TGCGCCAGCAGCTTGCGCGGAACGACAGACTACGAGCAGTACTTC. Amino acids: CASSLRGTTDYEQYF. Supplemented by reference TRBV5-1 and TRBJ2-7, the full variable domain reads KAGVTQTPRYLIKTRGQQVTLSCSPISGHRSVSWYQQTPGQGLQFLFEYFSETQRNKGNFPGRFSGRQFSNSRSEMNVSTLELGDSALYLCASSLRGTTDYEQYFGPGTRLTVT.